This TCR beta chain was documented in a study of blood T cells in healthy people across ages. Study results and caveats: Among long-lived donors, naive CD4+ cells were more numerous and diversity higher than in aged donors. Strong correlation linked observed beta diversity and percent naive T cells. Per million T cells, the diversity of TCR beta decreased roughly linearly as age advanced.

V shed 1 base and J 2 bases; nucleotides not matched to a gene: 7. Germline-derived CDR1 and CDR2 are SEHNR and FQNEAQ (reference sequence). The CDR3 totals 16 residues. A sample-barcoded 5' primer and a J-beta primer mix were used in a second PCR of roughly 6 to 12 cycles. TCRdb re-derived calls from the 5' RACE reads in MiXCR, one entry per CDR3 protein. Among approximately 760,000 distinct CDR3 sequences listed, roughly 25% were seen once. This clonotype was observed a few times. Its antigen is currently unknown. This same sample was also taken into another study, of T cells of mothers and their children. That work states: A few healthy Caucasian mothers, along with their six children, were the donors.

The sequenced sample consisted of blood. The chain recombines TRBV7-9 with TRBJ2-7, with 8 bases that match TRBD1. The clonotype was recovered from a boy younger than 18 in good health. DNA of the CDR3: TGTGCCAGCAGCTTAGAGACAGGGGTCTACGCCTACGAGCAGTACTTC. It codes for CASSLETGVYAYEQYF.